This TCR beta chain was sequenced during a study of monozygotic twins with inflammatory bowel disease. The CDR3 runs 13 residues. CDR1 is DFQATT, CDR2 SNEGSKA, per germline (reference sequence). In regard to this clonotype: Its antigen is not identified.

Study findings and constraints: Repertoire similarity was not found to differ between concordant and discordant twins, possibly from limited power. Telling apart the different T cell subtypes was not possible.

UMIs that included a 6-nucleotide sample barcode were added by template switching, which took place during cDNA synthesis. TCRdb derives one entry per CDR3 protein from the 5' RACE reads, leaving out DNA. Its table lists approximately 400,000 distinct CDR3 sequences. The genes are TRBV20-1 and TRBJ2-5; with no DNA, the TCRdb D assignment of TRBD2 cannot be verified. The receptor was derived from a human donor with ulcerative colitis or Crohn's disease, or a healthy co-twin of an affected twin (not recorded which). What was sequenced was blood. CDR3 loop: CSARGLAWETQYF.